These 30 T cell receptor beta chains originate from one sample sequenced in a study of Tregs in tolerant kidney transplant recipients. Measured with immunoSEQ multiplex PCR; TCRdb has only the in-frame clones, and not every one. The sample carries some 55,000 clones, more than 70% recorded once. Sequencing was performed on CD4+ T cells from blood. The receptors shown here come from a human donor in good health.

The chain employs TRBV30 and TRBJ1-2; D not certain. V was shortened by 1 base and J by 5 bases, with 11 bases between the two germline ends. Germline V gene lookup returns CDR1 GTSNPN and CDR2 SVGIG (reference sequence). The CDR3 covers 13 residues. The chain's CDR3 is CAWSAGIGYGYTF. The CDR3 coding sequence is TGTGCCTGGAGTGCCGGGATAGGATATGGCTACACCTTC.

The CDR3 nucleotides are TGTGCCATCAGGGGCGTTCAAGGGGGGCATGAGCAGTTCTTC. This sequence encodes CAIRGVQGGHEQFF. V gene TRBV10-3 combines with J gene TRBJ2-1, with D perhaps being TRBD1 or TRBD2 (6 bases each). CDR3 length: 14 residues. Deletions cut 6 bases from V and 8 bases from J, with 17 bases between. The germline V gene encodes CDR1 ENHRY and CDR2 SYGVKD.

This chain joins TRBV5-4 and TRBJ1-1; D gene uncertain. There are 16 residues in the CDR3. CDR1 is SGHNT and CDR2 is YYREEE in the germline V gene (reference sequence). V lost 4 bases and J lost 0, with 16 bases in between. The CDR3 coding sequence is TGTGCCAGCAGCCCCGTGGGGAACCCAATGAACACTGAAGCTTTCTTT. Its protein product is CASSPVGNPMNTEAFF.

This chain uses TRBV5-1 with TRBJ2-1, with D perhaps assigned TRBD1 or TRBD2 (5 bases each). The V end lost 2 bases, the J end lost 15 bases, and 21 bases lay between the germline ends. CDR1 and CDR2 from the germline V gene are SGHRS and YFSETQ. There are 14 residues in the CDR3. The CDR3 DNA is TGCGCCAGCAGCTTATCGTTAGAGGGGCTAATGCGGTTCTTC. Amino acid sequence: CASSLSLEGLMRFF.

V is TRBV12-5 and J is TRBJ2-3; 7 bases match TRBD1. The CDR3 consists of 13 residues. The germline CDR1 and CDR2 sequences are LGHNT and FRNRAP. The ends lost 6 bases at V and 4 bases at J; junction bases unmatched: 4. CDR3 in DNA: TGTGCTAGTGGATACAGGGGCCCAGATACGCAGTATTTT. It codes for CASGYRGPDTQYF.

This chain uses TRBV2 with TRBJ1-2; TRBD1 agrees at 7 bases. The length of the CDR3 is 14 residues. Germline lookup yields CDR1 SNHLY and CDR2 FYNNEI. The J segment lost 4 bases and the V segment lost 6 bases, leaving 8 bases of the junction unmatched. The CDR3 region is CASREPGQPYGYTF. CDR3 DNA sequence: TGTGCCAGCAGGGAGCCGGGACAGCCCTATGGCTACACCTTC.

The chain couples TRBV27 to TRBJ1-1; D gene ambiguous. This CDR3 region has 13 residues. The V end lost 8 bases, the J end lost 1 base, and 11 bases lay between the germline ends. Germline CDR1 reads MNHEY; CDR2 reads SMNVEV (reference sequence). CDR3 bases: TGTGCCAGCGGGATGACATGGAACACTGAAGCTTTCTTT. Translating gives CASGMTWNTEAFF.

The rearrangement links TRBV6-5 to TRBJ1-1; 8 bases are shared with TRBD1. The length of the CDR3 is 14 residues. Germline values: CDR1 MNHEY, CDR2 SVGAGI. J gave up 5 bases and V 2 bases, and 4 bases lay outside the gene matches. The CDR3 nucleotides are TGTGCCAGCAGTTACGGTTACAGGGGGACTGAAGCTTTCTTT. This gives the protein CASSYGYRGTEAFF.

This chain uses TRBV15 with TRBJ2-4, with 9 nucleotides matching TRBD1. The V and J ends lost 0 bases and 1 base, in that order; junction bases with no gene match: 4. Germline CDR1 and CDR2: LNHNV and YYDKDF (reference sequence). This CDR3 is built from 17 residues. The chain's CDR3 is CATSRDRGQGAKNIQYF. The CDR3 bases are TGTGCCACCAGCAGAGATAGGGGACAGGGCGCCAAAAACATTCAGTACTTC.

This chain uses TRBV5-1 with TRBJ1-1; D remains unclear. Trimming pared 4 bases from V and 4 bases from J, leaving 29 bases between. CDR3 length: 19 amino acids. Germline V gives CDR1 SGHRS, CDR2 YFSETQ. Here the CDR3 DNA reads TGCGCCAGCAGCCCTCCACCCGCATACGGGTACTTTGCCTCCACTGAAGCTTTCTTT. Translation: CASSPPPAYGYFASTEAFF.

The chain links TRBV10-2 to TRBJ2-3; D gene unclear. CDR3 length: 15 residues. The germline V gene encodes CDR1 WSHSY and CDR2 SAAADI. The V end lost 6 bases, the J end lost 2 bases, and 15 bases lay between the germline ends. CDR3 nucleotide sequence: TGCGCCAGCAGGGTTTCTCGGGTCGTCACAGATACGCAGTATTTT. This codes for CASRVSRVVTDTQYF.

V is TRBV11-3 and J is TRBJ1-1; unclear D gene. V was trimmed by 0 bases and J by 9 bases, leaving 14 bases between them. CDR1 is SGHNT, CDR2 YENEEA, per germline. This CDR3 contains 14 residues. The CDR3: CASSLEGFSRQAFF. In DNA form, the CDR3 reads TGTGCCAGCAGCTTAGAAGGGTTTTCCCGCCAAGCTTTCTTT.

CDR3 sequence: CASSPGWAGPSTDTQYF. CDR3 nucleotides: TGTGCCAGCTCCCCGGGTTGGGCAGGGCCTAGCACAGATACGCAGTATTTT. The gene calls are TRBV18 and TRBJ2-3, with D perhaps matching TRBD1 (5 bases). The CDR3 spans 17 residues. Trimming removed 6 bases from V and 0 bases from J, with 19 bases in between. The V gene's germline CDR1 is KGHSH and CDR2 LQKENI.

The chain is built from TRBV5-1 and TRBJ1-1, with D unclear. This CDR3 spans 13 amino acids. Trimming removed 3 bases from V and 8 bases from J, with 14 bases in between. Germline V gene sequence: CDR1 SGHRS, CDR2 YFSETQ. As DNA, the CDR3 is TGCGCCAGCAGCTCCGAGGGTAGTGGCGAAGCTTTCTTT. Translated: CASSSEGSGEAFF. Full variable domain (rest looked up from reference TRBV5-1 and TRBJ1-1): KAGVTQTPRYLIKTRGQQVTLSCSPISGHRSVSWYQQTPGQGLQFLFEYFSETQRNKGNFPGRFSGRQFSNSRSEMNVSTLELGDSALYLCASSSEGSGEAFFGQGTRLTVV.

This rearrangement joins TRBV12-5 to TRBJ2-3; TRBD2 matches 10 bases. The CDR3 is 16 amino acids. V gave up 1 base and J gave up 7 bases; unmatched junction bases: 8. Germline CDR1 is LGHNT and CDR2 is FRNRAP. Written as DNA, the CDR3 is TGTGCTAGTGGTTTGGGAGCGGGAGGGTTTTCGAATACGCAGTATTTT. Amino acid sequence: CASGLGAGGFSNTQYF.

The table lists this clone with a few counts. CDR3 protein: CASSSGETWNTEAFF. Here the CDR3 DNA reads TGTGCCAGCAGTTCCGGGGAAACGTGGAACACTGAAGCTTTCTTT. This sequence joins TRBV27 and TRBJ1-1; no definite D call. Germline loops: CDR1 MNHEY, CDR2 SMNVEV (reference sequence). This CDR3 is built from 15 residues. Trimming removed 4 bases at V and 1 base at J, with 13 bases between.

This clone came up a few times. The chain carries TRBV4-3 and TRBJ2-1, with D hard to call. There are 14 residues in the CDR3. Germline-derived CDR1 and CDR2 are LGHNA and YSLEER. V lost 5 bases and J lost 4, with 12 bases in between. The CDR3 protein is CASSDAASYNEQFF. The DNA for the CDR3 is TGCGCCAGCAGCGACGCTGCGTCATACAATGAGCAGTTCTTC.

The V call is TRBV7-9, the J call TRBJ2-1; TRBD2 matches 9 bases. CDR1 is SEHNR and CDR2 is FQNEAQ in the germline V gene (reference sequence). The J segment lost 14 bases and the V segment lost 1 base, leaving 18 bases of the junction unmatched. The CDR3 runs 17 residues. CDR3 DNA: TGTGCCAGCAGCTTAGTCCTCCCTAGCGGGACCCAGGGTGGTGAGTTCTTC. Translating gives CASSLVLPSGTQGGEFF.

V is TRBV6-6 and J is TRBJ2-3, with 8 bases lining up with TRBD2. With V trimmed by 2 bases and J by 4 bases, 5 bases remained unmatched. Germline assignment: CDR1 MNHNY and CDR2 SVGAGI (reference sequence). This CDR3 has 15 residues. The CDR3 loop reads CASSYGAGDPDTQYF. CDR3 coding DNA: TGTGCCAGCAGTTACGGAGCGGGAGATCCAGATACGCAGTATTTT.

V and J are TRBV2 and TRBJ1-2, with D possibly matching TRBD1 (5 bases). CDR1 and CDR2 from the germline V gene are SNHLY and FYNNEI. The CDR3 consists of 13 residues. V lost 8 bases and J 14 bases, leaving 24 bases between the germline ends. The CDR3 loop is CASFRAVRDFGTF. The CDR3 DNA is TGTGCCAGCTTTCGGGCCGTCAGGGACTTTGGGACCTTC.

Many counts were recorded for this clone. The CDR3 DNA follows: TGTGCCAGCAGCCATTTCACCGGGACATACACAGATACGCAGTATTTT. It yields the protein CASSHFTGTYTDTQYF. The chain carries TRBV7-9 and TRBJ2-3; D perhaps matches TRBD1 (6 bases). This CDR3 is built from 16 residues. The germline V gene has CDR1 SEHNR and CDR2 FQNEAQ (reference sequence). V lost 5 bases and J 2 bases, leaving 17 bases between the germline ends.

The chain uses TRBV18 and TRBJ2-6; no firm D call. The ends were cut back, 3 bases at V and 2 bases at J, with 5 bases in the middle. The germline CDR1 and CDR2 sequences are KGHSH and LQKENI. CDR3 length equals 14 residues. The CDR3 here is CASSPIPGANVLTF. CDR3 bases: TGTGCCAGCTCACCCATACCTGGGGCCAACGTCCTGACTTTC.

V gene TRBV21-1 combines with J gene TRBJ2-7; the table assigns TRBD2, which was not confirmed against the DNA. TRBV21-1 is noted as a pseudogene. CDR3 length: 14 residues. The CDR3 nucleotides read TGTGCCAGCAGCAGGGGGACTAGCGTCTACGAGCAGTACTTC. Translating gives CASSRGTSVYEQYF.

The chain uses TRBV10-3 and TRBJ1-1, with a possible D match to TRBD1 (5 bases). The CDR3 is made up of 13 amino acids. Per germline, CDR1 ENHRY and CDR2 SYGVKD. V was shortened by 6 bases and J by 3 bases, with 11 bases between the two germline ends. CDR3 region: CAIRGTADTEAFF. The CDR3 region has the DNA TGTGCCATCAGAGGGACGGCCGACACTGAAGCTTTCTTT.

This sequence joins TRBV12-1 and TRBJ2-7; TRBD1, as called in the table, went unchecked against the DNA. TRBV12-1 is flagged as a pseudogene. The CDR3 totals 15 residues. In nucleotides, the CDR3 is TGTGCCAGCAGACGGACAGGGGACTTCTCCTACGAGCAGTACTTC. Translated, it gives CASRRTGDFSYEQYF.

In this sample, this clone turned up a few times. V gene TRBV29-1 combines with J gene TRBJ2-7; the D is unclear. Germline-derived CDR1 and CDR2 are SQVTM and ANQGSEA. The CDR3 sequence is 14 residues long. Between the trimmed V and J ends, which lost 3 bases and 0 bases, there was a span of 12 bases. The CDR3, as DNA: TGCAGCGTTGAGCTTCAGGAAAGCTCCTACGAGCAGTACTTC. Its translation is CSVELQESSYEQYF.

The rearrangement uses TRBV5-4 and TRBJ1-2; D gene uncertain. Germline V gene lookup returns CDR1 SGHNT and CDR2 YYREEE (reference sequence). V dropped 4 bases and J dropped 7 bases, with 11 bases sitting between them. This CDR3 has 12 amino acids. CDR3 DNA sequence: TGTGCCAGCAGCGGCGGTACGGGTGGCTACACCTTC. This translates into CASSGGTGGYTF.

This sequence joins TRBV19 and TRBJ1-5; D may be TRBD1 (6 bases). The V gene's germline CDR1 is LNHDA and CDR2 SQIVND (reference sequence). V was pared by 10 bases and J by 3 bases, with 10 bases between. CDR3 length: 12 amino acids. CDR3 in DNA: TGTGCCACCTCAGGGGCCAATCAGCCCCAGCATTTT. Amino acid sequence: CATSGANQPQHF.

The chain is built from TRBV12-5 and TRBJ1-2; D not certain. V gave up 6 bases and J gave up 8 bases, with 13 bases separating them. Germline CDR1 and CDR2: LGHNT and FRNRAP. The CDR3 is 12 residues long. The CDR3 is CASGSDAGGYTF. CDR3 bases: TGTGCTAGTGGAAGCGATGCGGGAGGCTACACCTTC.

This chain connects TRBV6-5 to TRBJ2-2; 7 nucleotides align to TRBD1. CDR3 length: 14 residues. From germline, CDR1 is MNHEY and CDR2 SVGAGI. V trimming: 11 bases; J trimming: 5 bases; junction bases outside the gene matches: 11. The CDR3 sequence: CASSGGIMTGELFF. CDR3 in DNA: TGTGCCTCGTCAGGGGGAATAATGACCGGGGAGCTGTTTTTT.